Each of the 21 T cell receptor beta chains below was sequenced from the same sample in a study of cytomegalovirus exposure and HLA in healthy donors. PCR involved 60 Vbeta and 13 Jbeta primers. Clones were read by immunoSEQ multiplex PCR, and TCRdb kept only the in-frame ones, dropping some. The data hold some 140,000 clones, with 70% to 80% observed a single time. Sample: PBMCs. These receptors were taken from a female donor in good health and CMV-seropositive.

The chain links TRBV29-1 to TRBJ2-1; 8 bases are a match to TRBD2. In germline, CDR1 is SQVTM, CDR2 ANQGSEA. J gave up 12 bases and V 0 bases, and 4 bases lay outside the gene matches. The CDR3 covers 12 residues. CDR3: CSVEDLREGQFF. The CDR3 nucleotides read TGCAGCGTTGAAGATCTCCGGGAGGGGCAGTTCTTC.

The chain recombines TRBV6-1 with TRBJ2-7; 8 bases match TRBD1. The CDR3 covers 13 residues. V dropped 6 bases and J dropped 7; count of bases not matched to a gene: 8. Germline V gives CDR1 MNHNS, CDR2 SASEGT. The CDR3 DNA reads as TGTGCCAGCAGCTGGGACAGGAAGGGGGAGCAGTACTTC. This translates into CASSWDRKGEQYF.

This rearrangement joins TRBV5-1 to TRBJ2-7; D possibly corresponds to TRBD1 (5 bases). V lost 4 bases and J lost 1, with 21 bases in between. The CDR3 is 17 residues long. Germline V gene sequence: CDR1 SGHRS, CDR2 YFSETQ. CDR3 loop: CASSHSNRTIASYEQYF. For the CDR3, the DNA is TGCGCCAGCAGCCACAGCAACAGGACCATAGCATCCTACGAGCAGTACTTC.

This CDR3 is CASSRTGESNQPQHF. CDR3 in DNA: TGTGCCAGCAGCCGCACAGGGGAAAGCAATCAGCCCCAGCATTTT. V usage is TRBV7-9 and J usage is TRBJ1-5; 7 bases map to TRBD1. V shed 5 bases and J 1 base; nucleotides not matched to a gene: 5. Per the germline V gene, CDR1 is SEHNR and CDR2 is FQNEAQ (reference sequence). The CDR3 loop spans 15 amino acids.

The chain couples TRBV19 to TRBJ2-3; 9 positions agree with TRBD1. The CDR3 contains 15 residues. Unmatched junction bases numbered 9, after V lost 6 bases and J lost 5 bases. The germline V gene encodes CDR1 LNHDA and CDR2 SQIVND (reference sequence). The CDR3 spells CASRDRTGAEDTQYF. DNA of the CDR3: TGTGCCAGTAGGGACCGGACAGGGGCGGAAGATACGCAGTATTTT.

This clone showed up just once. The rearrangement joins TRBV29-1 to TRBJ2-1; the D gene is possibly TRBD2 (5 bases). Per the germline V gene, CDR1 is SQVTM and CDR2 is ANQGSEA. V was trimmed by 2 bases and J by 5 bases, leaving 10 bases between them. The CDR3 runs 13 residues. The CDR3 DNA reads TGCAGCGTTGAATCTCTAGCTCACAATGAGCAGTTCTTC. The encoded protein is CSVESLAHNEQFF.

The chain combines TRBV2 with TRBJ1-4, with D maybe TRBD1 (6 bases). The V gene's germline CDR1 is SNHLY and CDR2 FYNNEI. This CDR3 has 15 amino acids. The V gene lost 7 bases and the J gene lost 5 bases, with 17 bases spanning the gap. DNA for the CDR3: TGTGCCAGCATACGAGACAGGCCGGAAAATGAAAAACTGTTTTTT. Protein product: CASIRDRPENEKLFF.

The chain joins TRBV20-1 to TRBJ2-7; D is perhaps TRBD1 (5 bases). The CDR3 covers 11 residues. V lost 0 bases and J 10 bases, leaving 10 bases between the germline ends. CDR1 is DFQATT and CDR2 is SNEGSKA in the germline V gene (reference sequence). In nucleotides, the CDR3 is TGCAGTGCTAGAGATTTGACAGTACAGTACTTC. Its translation is CSARDLTVQYF.

The chain uses TRBV18 and TRBJ2-5, with 7 bases matching TRBD2. The CDR3 spans 14 residues. In germline, CDR1 is KGHSH, CDR2 LQKENI. Losses at the gene ends were 5 bases for V and 3 bases for J; bases not matched to a gene: 6. CDR3 loop: CASSRAAGEETQYF. The CDR3 DNA sequence: TGTGCCAGCTCAAGGGCGGCGGGGGAAGAGACCCAGTACTTC.

The rearrangement uses TRBV4-2 and TRBJ2-1; possibly TRBD2 for D (5 bases). The germline V gene encodes CDR1 LGHNA and CDR2 YNFKEQ. The CDR3 is 17 amino acids. Trimming shortened V by 2 bases and J by 0 bases, and 14 bases separated the two germline ends. The CDR3 sequence: CASSQTPRGNSYNEQFF. The CDR3 nucleotides are TGTGCCAGCAGCCAAACACCCCGGGGTAACTCCTACAATGAGCAGTTCTTC.

The table lists this clone with a few counts. The V call is TRBV15, the J call TRBJ2-7, with 7 bases identical to TRBD1. Germline assignment: CDR1 LNHNV and CDR2 YYDKDF (reference sequence). Germline trimming cut 3 bases from V and 1 base from J; bases unmatched to any gene: 3. The CDR3 length is 14 residues. This CDR3 reads CATSSRGNSYEQYF. The DNA for the CDR3 is TGTGCCACCAGCAGCAGGGGGAATTCCTACGAGCAGTACTTC.

This clone was seen a handful of times. The rearrangement joins TRBV5-4 to TRBJ1-1; 11 bases map to TRBD1. Per the germline V gene, CDR1 is SGHNT and CDR2 is YYREEE (reference sequence). This CDR3 region has 17 residues. V was clipped by 2 bases and J by 1 base; unmatched bases: 7. Written as DNA, the CDR3 is TGTGCCAGCAGCTTACCGGGACAGGGGGGAGAGAACACTGAAGCTTTCTTT. It encodes CASSLPGQGGENTEAFF.

V is TRBV7-9 and J is TRBJ2-5, with D uncertain. The germline V gene has CDR1 SEHNR and CDR2 FQNEAQ (reference sequence). V was shortened by 2 bases and J by 4 bases, with 11 bases between the two germline ends. CDR3 length: 14 amino acids. As DNA, the CDR3 is TGTGCCAGCAGCTTACGCCAGACAACAGAGACCCAGTACTTC. Protein: CASSLRQTTETQYF.

The chain links TRBV5-1 to TRBJ2-5; 10 bases fit TRBD2. The CDR3 is 15 residues long. The J segment lost 2 bases and the V segment lost 4 bases, leaving 5 bases of the junction unmatched. Germline lookup yields CDR1 SGHRS and CDR2 YFSETQ. CDR3 DNA sequence: TGCGCCAGCAGCATAGCGGGGGGACGACAAGAGACCCAGTACTTC. This codes for CASSIAGGRQETQYF.

This clone occurred once. The chain combines TRBV7-2 with TRBJ1-5; tentative D call: TRBD1 (5 bases). The CDR3 sequence is 14 residues long. Trimming took off 2 bases at V and 4 bases at J, with 9 bases between the two ends. The germline V gene encodes CDR1 SGHTA and CDR2 FQGNSA. The CDR3 spells CASSLMPGNQPQHF. In nucleotides, the CDR3 is TGTGCCAGCAGCTTAATGCCAGGGAATCAGCCCCAGCATTTT.

V and J are TRBV7-9 and TRBJ2-1, with 12 bases that match TRBD2. This CDR3 contains 15 residues. Germline values: CDR1 SEHNR, CDR2 FQNEAQ (reference sequence). Trimming took 4 bases from V and 10 from J; bases not matched to a gene: 8. The CDR3 here is CASSSSRLAGAEQFF. The CDR3 DNA follows: TGTGCCAGCAGCTCCTCAAGACTAGCGGGGGCAGAGCAGTTCTTC.

The chain uses TRBV6-5 and TRBJ2-7; 10 nucleotides agree with TRBD2. Unmatched junction bases numbered 4, after V lost 5 bases and J lost 0 bases. Germline-derived CDR1 and CDR2 are MNHEY and SVGAGI. CDR3 length: 15 amino acids. Written as DNA, the CDR3 is TGTGCCAGCAGTGGCGGACTAGCGGCCTCCTACGAGCAGTACTTC. Amino acid sequence: CASSGGLAASYEQYF.

The chain joins TRBV18 to TRBJ2-7; 7 bases map to TRBD2. V trimming: 10 bases; J trimming: 5 bases; junction bases outside the gene matches: 17. CDR3 size: 15 residues. Germline loops: CDR1 KGHSH, CDR2 LQKENI. CDR3 sequence: CATTPGLSRPDEQYF. The CDR3 DNA reads TGTGCCACCACGCCGGGACTATCGAGGCCGGACGAGCAGTACTTC. Full variable domain (remainder filled in from reference TRBV18 and TRBJ2-7): NAGVMQNPRHLVRRRGQEARLRCSPMKGHSHVYWYRQLPEEGLKFMVYLQKENIIDESGMPKERFSAEFPKEGPSILRIQQVVRGDSAAYFCATTPGLSRPDEQYFGPGTRLTVT.

The J gene is TRBJ2-1, the V gene TRBV6-1, with 9 bases aligning to TRBD2. Losses at the gene ends were 3 bases for V and 6 bases for J; bases not matched to a gene: 9. CDR1 and CDR2 from the germline V gene are MNHNS and SASEGT. The CDR3 spans 16 residues. The CDR3, as DNA: TGTGCCAGCAGTGATCGAATAAGGCGGGGGGGCAATGAGCAGTTCTTC. It translates to CASSDRIRRGGNEQFF.

V gene TRBV7-9 combines with J gene TRBJ1-1; D is possibly TRBD1 (6 bases). CDR1 is SEHNR and CDR2 is FQNEAQ in the germline V gene (reference sequence). CDR3 length equals 13 residues. Trimming stripped 5 bases from V and 1 base from J, with 8 bases between. For the CDR3, the DNA is TGTGCCAGCAGCGGGGACAAGAACACTGAAGCTTTCTTT. Protein: CASSGDKNTEAFF.

The genes are TRBV5-3 and TRBJ1-3; D gene uncertain. TRBV5-3 is assigned to the ORF class and has an uncertain function. The CDR3 length is 16 residues. V lost 5 bases and J lost 0, with 15 bases in between. CDR3 protein: CARREGSRGSGNTIYF. DNA for the CDR3: TGTGCCAGAAGGGAAGGGAGCCGGGGCTCTGGAAACACCATATATTTT.